This is a list of T cell receptor beta chains from one sample in a study of blood T cell repertoires in COVID-19. Assay used: immunoSEQ multiplex PCR; TCRdb lists only in-frame clones, some missing. The table includes tens of thousands of clones, just over 85% detected once. The specimen was peripheral blood. These receptors all come from a man aged 65 to 79 with acute or convalescent COVID-19. Each CDR3 is given with its conserved first and last residue. A D gene is named only where the DNA matches it firmly. Not every row has a clone size; where given, it reads once, few, many or a size class.

v_call	d_call	j_call	clone_size	cdr3_nt	cdr3_aa
TRBV27	NA	TRBJ2-2	NA	TGTGCCAGCCGTCGTTCCGTCACCGGGGAGTTGTTTTTT	CASRRSVTGELFF
TRBV5-1	NA	TRBJ2-5	NA	TGCGCCAGCAGCCCCGGGGGGCAACAGACCCAGTACTTC	CASSPGGQQTQYF
TRBV2	NA	TRBJ2-1	once	TGTGCCAGCAGTGACCCAGGGCGGCGTGGACGGAATGAGCAGTTCTTC	CASSDPGRRGRNEQFF
TRBV6-6	NA	TRBJ1-1	NA	TGTGCCAGCAGTTACAGAGACAGGAACACTGAAGCTTTCTTT	CASSYRDRNTEAFF
TRBV4-2	NA	TRBJ2-7	NA	TGTGCCAGCAGCCAAGCTGACCCAGGGCGCGCCGAGCAGTACTTC	CASSQADPGRAEQYF
TRBV30	TRBD1	TRBJ1-1	NA	TGTGCCTTTAGACAGGGGGTGAACACTGAAGCTTTCTTT	CAFRQGVNTEAFF
TRBV6-2/TRBV6-3	NA	TRBJ1-1	NA	TGTGCCAGCAGCCAACGACAGGCTGAAGCTTTCTTT	CASSQRQAEAFF
TRBV7-8	TRBD2	TRBJ2-2	NA	TGTGCCAGCCTAGCGGGTCCCACCGGGGAGCTGTTTTTT	CASLAGPTGELFF
TRBV4-3	NA	TRBJ1-2	NA	TGCGCCAGCAGCCAAGACGGCGGCGCAAGGGGCTACACCTTC	CASSQDGGARGYTF
TRBV4-3	TRBD1	TRBJ1-1	NA	TGCGCCAGCAGCCAAAACCCCACAGGGGGCGGCACTGAAGCTTTCTTT	CASSQNPTGGGTEAFF
TRBV9	TRBD2	TRBJ2-1	NA	TGTGCCAGCAGCCGTAGCGGGTCCCCCTACAATGAGCAGTTCTTC	CASSRSGSPYNEQFF
TRBV4-2	TRBD2	TRBJ2-2	NA	TGTGCCAGCAGCCAACTTATCCGCGGGAGGGGGGCCGGGGAGCTGTTTTTT	CASSQLIRGRGAGELFF
TRBV6-1	NA	TRBJ1-4	NA	TGTGCCAGCAGTGACCGTCCCCCGAAGTTTGGAGCCATTAATGAAAAACTGTTTTTT	CASSDRPPKFGAINEKLFF
TRBV7-7	TRBD1	TRBJ2-3	NA	TGTGCCAGCAGCTTAGCAGGGGGCATAGATACGCAGTATTTT	CASSLAGGIDTQYF
TRBV4-3	NA	TRBJ1-5	NA	TGCGCCAGCAGCCAAGACCCGAGGAATCAGCCCCAGCATTTT	CASSQDPRNQPQHF
TRBV4-2	NA	TRBJ2-3	NA	TGTGCCAGCAGCCATAGCGGAGGCACAGATACGCAGTATTTT	CASSHSGGTDTQYF
TRBV4-2	NA	TRBJ1-1	medium-sized	TGTGCCAGCAGCACACCGCCGGGGACAGAAGCTTTCTTT	CASSTPPGTEAFF
TRBV18	NA	TRBJ1-2	NA	TGTGCCAGCTCACAGGCAGGAGGACTCGATGGCTACACCTTC	CASSQAGGLDGYTF
TRBV27	NA	TRBJ1-4	NA	TGTGCCAGCAGTCTCCCCGAGAGGCGGAAACTGTTTTTT	CASSLPERRKLFF
TRBV6-5	NA	TRBJ1-5	NA	TGTGCCAGCAGTTACTCAGGGGGCAATCAGCCCCAGCATTTT	CASSYSGGNQPQHF
TRBV28	TRBD1	TRBJ2-3	once	TGTGCCAGCATAGGGACAGGGTATCCAGATACGCAGTATTTT	CASIGTGYPDTQYF
TRBV6-2/TRBV6-3	TRBD1	TRBJ1-1	few	TGTGCCAGCAACCCGAACAGGGGGGCTTTCTTT	CASNPNRGAFF
TRBV7-2	TRBD1	TRBJ1-1	once	TGTGCCAGCAGACTTACAGGGGTGAACACTGAAGCTTTCTTT	CASRLTGVNTEAFF
TRBV2	TRBD1	TRBJ1-5	NA	TGTGCCAGCAGCACCGAGCCGGGACAGGGGTTTGTCTTT	CASSTEPGQGFVF
TRBV19	NA	TRBJ1-5	NA	TGTGCCAGTAGTAAGACAGCCGGGCAGCCCCAGCATTTT	CASSKTAGQPQHF
TRBV7-2	NA	TRBJ1-1	once	TGTGCCAGCAGCTTAGTCGGAGGACGGGACACTGAAGCTTTCTTT	CASSLVGGRDTEAFF
TRBV3-1/TRBV3-2	NA	TRBJ1-6	few	TGTGCCAGCAGCCAAGACTTTTCCAGAGGTTCACCCCTCCACTTT	CASSQDFSRGSPLHF
TRBV27	TRBD1	TRBJ2-1	NA	TGTGCCAGCGCCAGGGGGTCCCTCTGGGAGATTCACAATGAGCAGTTCTTC	CASARGSLWEIHNEQFF
TRBV2	NA	TRBJ2-7	NA	TGTGCCAGCAGTGAATACAACGAGCAGTACTTC	CASSEYNEQYF
TRBV27	TRBD1	TRBJ1-3	once	TGTGCCAGCAGTCCTACCAGGGGGCAGTGGTCGAGCTCTGGAAACACCATATATTTT	CASSPTRGQWSSSGNTIYF
TRBV5-1	NA	TRBJ1-6	NA	TGCGCCAGCAGCTTAGGATTAGGGGGAAATTCACCCCTCCACTTT	CASSLGLGGNSPLHF
TRBV6-2/TRBV6-3	NA	TRBJ1-1	NA	TGTGCCAGCATCCCGAGGGTGAACACTGAAGCTTTCTTT	CASIPRVNTEAFF
TRBV6-6	NA	TRBJ1-5	NA	TGTGCCAGCAGTTACTCCTCAGGAGGCGGCGGTCAGCCCCAGCATTTT	CASSYSSGGGGQPQHF
TRBV18	TRBD1	TRBJ1-2	NA	TGTGCCAGCTCACCCACGTCTGGGACAGAATTCTATGGCTACACCTTC	CASSPTSGTEFYGYTF
TRBV28	NA	TRBJ1-1	NA	TGTGCCAGCAGTGGGACACCGAACACTGAAGCTTTCTTT	CASSGTPNTEAFF
TRBV9	NA	TRBJ1-5	NA	TGTGCCAGCAGCGTTCCGGGATACTCATGCGGCCAGCCCCAGCATTTT	CASSVPGYSCGQPQHF
TRBV11-2	NA	TRBJ2-2	NA	TGTGCCAGCAGCGCACAGGGTTTGGACACCGGGGAGCTGTTTTTT	CASSAQGLDTGELFF
TRBV18	TRBD1	TRBJ1-5	few	TGTGCCAGCTCACCGCAAGTAGGACAGGGTCAGCCCCAGCATTTT	CASSPQVGQGQPQHF
TRBV4-1	TRBD2	TRBJ2-7	NA	TGCGCCAGCAGCCAGGTACGGGGACTAGCGGGAGCCAGCTCCTACGAGCAGTACTTC	CASSQVRGLAGASSYEQYF
TRBV4-3	NA	TRBJ2-3	NA	TGCGCCAGCAGCCACTCGACTCGGGGTGATGGGGATACGCAGTATTTT	CASSHSTRGDGDTQYF
TRBV5-4	TRBD1	TRBJ1-6	NA	TGTGCCAGCAGCATACAGGGGATATCTAATTCACCCCTCCACTTT	CASSIQGISNSPLHF
TRBV27	NA	TRBJ2-3	NA	TGTGCCAGCAGTTTTGGTGGAGATAGCGCGAAGACGCAGTATTTT	CASSFGGDSAKTQYF
TRBV4-3	TRBD1	TRBJ2-5	NA	TGCGCCAGCAGCCAGGCCGGACAGGGTTTCGAGACCCAGTACTTC	CASSQAGQGFETQYF
TRBV5-1	TRBD1	TRBJ1-3	NA	TGCGCCAGCAGCGCCCTTACGGGACAGGGGAAGGTACCCATATATTTT	CASSALTGQGKVPIYF
TRBV6-1	NA	TRBJ1-4	NA	TGTGCCAGCAGTGAAGCTTACGGGAACAATGAAAAACTGTTTTTT	CASSEAYGNNEKLFF
TRBV2	NA	TRBJ1-1	NA	TGTGCCAGCGGGGGGGACACTGAAGCTTTCTTT	CASGGDTEAFF
TRBV14	TRBD1	TRBJ2-3	NA	TGTGCCAGCAGCCAAGATCAGGGACAGGGGATAGATACGCAGTATTTT	CASSQDQGQGIDTQYF
TRBV5-1	TRBD1	TRBJ1-2	NA	TGCGCCAGCAGCACCGGACAGGGAAACTATGGCTACACCTTC	CASSTGQGNYGYTF